What follows is one T cell receptor (beta chain) and its context. The antigen it recognizes is unknown. No qualities accompany the bases; no much larger clone lies one base away. The germline V gene sets CDR1 to MDHEN and CDR2 to SYDVKM. The junction shows trimming of 5 bases on V and 6 bases on J, plus 18 bases between the germline ends. Including the terminal cysteine and phenylalanine, the CDR3 comprises 15 residues. CDR3 DNA only is kept here, 45 bases in frame from base 1. The data stem from a study of cytomegalovirus exposure and HLA in healthy donors (dated by TCRdb to 2015 to 2018). Looking at the study overall: According to a later analysis, one platform produced both the roughly 110 validation repertoires and the 730 or so repertoires of the first cohort. The study aimed to test whether signatures of past pathogen exposure could be identified by cataloging public T cell receptors. Besides the first cohort of about 730 subjects, a separate validation cohort made up of roughly 120 different subjects was used. The study combined high-throughput TCR immunosequencing, statistical association of individual TCRs with disease status, and machine learning to predict cytomegalovirus infection status.

Overall study outcomes, separate from this receptor: In the study, about 150 TCR beta chains were listed as associated with cytomegalovirus. While some public TCRs were present in many individuals, most TCR sequences turned up only very rarely across donors. Cytomegalovirus status was reported to be diagnosed by the classifier with high specificity and sensitivity in both the original and validation cohorts. According to the authors, the approach could potentially be generalized to other disease states and immunological phenotypes. A later analysis found that TCRs clustered in the first cohort also tended to co-occur in the 120 validation repertoires, with approximately 94% of cluster scores above 0. The validation cohort had no HLA typing available for a later analysis, so co-occurrence within that cohort was assessed over all 130 or so repertoires. A few of the identified cytomegalovirus-associated TCR beta chains were confirmed in vitro to be specific for cytomegalovirus antigens.

Libraries were made using the immunoSEQ multiplex PCR assay. As for the original processing: To diagnose cytomegalovirus status from the catalog of TCR beta chain sequences, a statistical classification framework was built. Held by TCRdb, this immuneACCESS table contains in-frame sequences only and omits some clones. Under half of the omission traces to an unresolved V gene where checked; the cause of the rest is unknown. V, J and clone size reflect that table, while D and trimming were determined from the DNA. Across this sample there are 98,000 or so clones, with approximately 94% seen only once. The leading ten clones occupy 0.65% to 0.7% of the sample. The donors belonged to the validation cohort of over a hundred subjects, which was separate from the approximately 700-subject first cohort.

Here the chain combines TRBV28 and TRBJ2-3; TRBD2 is perhaps the D gene, given 6 matching bases. Sequences were obtained from PBMCs. The TCR was taken from a woman between 18 and 29 years old in good health and CMV-seronegative. The nucleotide sequence reads as follows: TGTGCCAGCAGTCCCGCCTCCGGAGGGAGGGATACGCAGTATTTT. The translation is CASSPASGGRDTQYF.